This is a list of T cell receptor beta chains from one sample in a study of blood T cell repertoires in COVID-19. Produced via immunoSEQ multiplex PCR; TCRdb's table is partial and in-frame only. This table holds more than 200,000 clones, about 87% found once. Input material: PBMCs or T cells enriched from blood (not recorded which). All receptors come from a woman aged 25 to 39 who had been exposed to COVID-19. CDR3s include the opening cysteine and the closing phenylalanine or tryptophan. The D gene is left open where the match is weak. Clone size is given for some rows only: seen once, a few or many times, or a class if the clone is expanded.

v_gene	j_gene	abundance	d_gene	CDR3aa	CDR3nt
TRBV5-1	TRBJ2-1	-	TRBD2	CASSLPLVAGGGDEQFF	TGCGCCAGCAGCTTGCCCCTAGTAGCGGGAGGGGGCGATGAGCAGTTCTTC
TRBV29-1	TRBJ1-3	-	-	CSVIPGSGNTIYF	TGCAGCGTTATTCCAGGGTCTGGAAACACCATATATTTT
TRBV2	TRBJ1-4	-	TRBD1	CASMVTGGNEKLFF	TGTGCCAGCATGGTGACAGGGGGGAATGAAAAACTGTTTTTT
TRBV11-3	TRBJ2-5	-	TRBD1	CASSFGTGVHQETQYF	TGTGCCAGCAGCTTCGGGACAGGGGTCCACCAAGAGACCCAGTACTTC
TRBV5-1	TRBJ2-1	-	TRBD2	CASSFTGTSSEQFF	TGCGCCAGCAGCTTCACCGGGACTAGTAGCGAGCAGTTCTTC
TRBV18	TRBJ2-7	-	TRBD1	CASSRQGYEQYF	TGTGCCAGCTCAAGACAGGGGTACGAGCAGTACTTC
TRBV6-1	TRBJ1-6	-	-	CASSEAPQGYNSPLHF	TGTGCCAGCAGTGAAGCCCCACAGGGTTATAATTCACCCCTCCACTTT
TRBV5-1	TRBJ2-7	-	TRBD1	CASSPGTAHAYEQYF	TGCGCCAGCAGCCCCGGGACAGCCCATGCCTACGAGCAGTACTTC
TRBV30	TRBJ1-2	-	TRBD1	CACLGQGLYGYTF	TGTGCCTGTCTGGGACAGGGCCTCTATGGCTACACCTTC
TRBV19	TRBJ1-5	-	-	CASSIIRAQGNQPQHF	TGTGCCAGTAGTATAATTAGGGCCCAGGGGAATCAGCCCCAGCATTTT
TRBV12-3/TRBV12-4	TRBJ1-6	-	-	CASRADFSPLHF	TGTGCCAGCAGGGCGGACTTTTCACCCCTCCACTTT
TRBV7-9	TRBJ2-7	-	TRBD2	CASSSGLAGGPHEQYF	TGTGCCAGCAGCTCGGGACTAGCGGGAGGGCCCCACGAGCAGTACTTC
TRBV27	TRBJ2-1	-	TRBD2	CASSFGTSGSNEQFF	TGTGCCAGCAGTTTTGGGACTAGCGGGAGTAATGAGCAGTTCTTC
TRBV14	TRBJ2-3	once	TRBD2	CASSQDALAGWSTDTQYF	TGTGCCAGCAGCCAAGACGCCTTAGCGGGGTGGAGCACAGATACGCAGTATTTT
TRBV2	TRBJ2-1	-	TRBD2	CASNQPSGSENEQFF	TGTGCCAGCAATCAACCCAGCGGGAGCGAGAATGAGCAGTTCTTC
TRBV11-1	TRBJ2-3	-	-	CASSLKRLEVTQYF	TGTGCCAGCAGCTTGAAACGACTAGAAGTTACGCAGTATTTT
TRBV7-6	TRBJ2-7	-	TRBD2	CASSLRPGGGEQYF	TGTGCCAGCAGCTTAAGGCCGGGAGGAGGCGAGCAGTACTTC
TRBV12-5	TRBJ2-3	-	TRBD2	CASGGTSGRTGTQYF	TGTGCTAGTGGTGGGACTAGCGGGAGGACGGGGACGCAGTATTTT
TRBV20-1	TRBJ2-2	-	-	CSASSRTVGVTGELFF	TGCAGTGCTAGTTCCCGGACAGTCGGGGTAACCGGGGAGCTGTTTTTT
TRBV29-1	TRBJ2-7	-	TRBD1	CSAARMGDREDSRYF	TGCAGCGCCGCAAGAATGGGGGACAGGGAAGATAGTAGGTACTTC
TRBV3-1/TRBV3-2	TRBJ2-1	-	-	CASSQDLVSNEQFF	TGTGCCAGCAGCCAAGATCTGGTTAGTAATGAGCAGTTCTTC
TRBV3-1/TRBV3-2	TRBJ1-3	few	-	CASSPEGGARGNTIYF	TGTGCCAGCAGCCCTGAGGGGGGGGCGAGAGGAAACACCATATATTTT
TRBV29-1	TRBJ1-2	-	-	CSVVKGQGFGYTF	TGCAGCGTTGTCAAGGGTCAGGGGTTTGGCTACACCTTC
TRBV18	TRBJ1-5	-	TRBD1	CASSLRQGSQPQHF	TGTGCCAGCTCCCTTCGACAGGGCTCCCAGCCCCAGCATTTT
TRBV4-1	TRBJ1-6	once	-	CASSQDSGTQNSPLHF	TGCGCCAGCAGCCAAGATTCGGGGACACAAAATTCACCCCTCCACTTT
TRBV28	TRBJ1-2	once	TRBD1	CASNSGTVGGYTF	TGTGCCAGCAACTCCGGGACAGTGGGAGGCTACACCTTC
TRBV6-1	TRBJ2-1	-	-	CASSEEVAAAPNNEQFF	TGTGCCAGCAGTGAAGAGGTGGCGGCAGCCCCCAACAATGAGCAGTTCTTC
TRBV6-1	TRBJ2-7	-	TRBD2	CASSAARTSGASYEQYF	TGTGCCAGCAGTGCCGCTAGGACTAGCGGAGCCTCCTACGAGCAGTACTTC
TRBV11-3	TRBJ2-3	-	-	CASSSAGSPTDTQYF	TGTGCCAGCAGCTCTGCCGGGAGTCCCACAGATACGCAGTATTTT
TRBV19	TRBJ2-2	-	TRBD2	CASSVGGGNTGELFF	TGTGCCAGTAGTGTAGGCGGGGGGAACACCGGGGAGCTGTTTTTT
TRBV18	TRBJ2-5	-	TRBD1	CASSPQKNTGGREETQYF	TGTGCCAGCTCACCACAGAAGAATACAGGGGGTAGGGAGGAGACCCAGTACTTC
TRBV6-1	TRBJ1-5	once	TRBD1	CASSETGGGQPQHF	TGTGCCAGCAGTGAAACAGGGGGCGGGCAGCCCCAGCATTTT
TRBV7-9	TRBJ2-3	-	TRBD1	CASSQTDDRGYTDTQYF	TGTGCCAGCAGCCAAACTGATGACAGGGGTTACACAGATACGCAGTATTTT
TRBV13	TRBJ2-2	-	TRBD2	CASSQAGGPIRGELFF	TGTGCCAGCAGCCAAGCGGGAGGGCCAATCCGGGGGGAGCTGTTTTTT
TRBV3-1/TRBV3-2	TRBJ2-3	-	-	CASSQGQVTTDTQYF	TGTGCCAGCAGCCAAGGACAGGTCACCACAGATACGCAGTATTTT
TRBV2	TRBJ1-4	once	-	CASDPGTQEKLFF	TGTGCCAGCGATCCTGGGACTCAGGAAAAACTGTTTTTT
TRBV2	TRBJ1-2	-	TRBD1	CASRGTGPFYGYTF	TGTGCCAGCAGGGGGACAGGGCCCTTCTATGGCTACACCTTC
TRBV19	TRBJ1-1	-	-	CASTEALNTEAFF	TGTGCCAGTACTGAGGCTCTGAACACTGAAGCTTTCTTT
TRBV28	TRBJ2-5	-	TRBD1	CASRRGLETQYF	TGTGCCAGCAGAAGGGGGCTGGAGACCCAGTACTTC
TRBV18	TRBJ2-7	-	TRBD1	CASSSQGAHHEQYF	TGTGCCAGCTCAAGCCAGGGGGCGCACCACGAGCAGTACTTC
TRBV19	TRBJ1-1	-	-	CASSIERGGRTEAFF	TGTGCCAGTAGTATAGAGAGGGGGGGGAGGACTGAAGCTTTCTTT